The clone carrying this T cell receptor beta chain turned up a few times. Its antigen remains unidentified. The TCR beta CDR3 regions underwent amplification using RNA transcripts as the source. Initially, a first-round RT-PCR of the TCR CDR3 employed the HTBI primer set. Each CDR3 protein gets one entry after TCRdb re-called the multiplex PCR reads with MiXCR. The profile shows 500,000 to 700,000 distinct CDR3 sequences, approximately 16% of them singletons. Diagnoses used clinical symptoms, serum thyroxine and TRAb, thyroid ultrasound and orbital computed tomography. The data were obtained in a study of T cells in Graves' hyperthyroidism and ophthalmopathy. The study, taken as a whole, reports: Using 13 V-J features, a model discriminated ophthalmopathy from stable hyperthyroidism. In the blood, most expanded thyroid clonotypes above 0.001 appeared as well.

The CDR3 contains 14 residues. The V and J ends lost 0 bases and 11 bases respectively, with 19 bases between them. Germline V lookup: CDR1 SQVTM, CDR2 ANQGSEA. This rearrangement joins TRBV29-1 to TRBJ1-1; D gene unclear. This clonotype originated in a woman in her late teens or twenties with Graves' hyperthyroidism. Sequenced material: blood. The CDR3 loop is CSVEDPWVGRSAFF. CDR3 DNA: TGCAGCGTTGAAGATCCGTGGGTAGGGCGGAGTGCTTTCTTT. The entire variable domain, with the rest obtained from reference TRBV29-1 and TRBJ1-1, is as follows: SAVISQKPSRDICQRGTSLTIQCQVDSQVTMMFWYRQQPGQSLTLIATANQGSEATYESGFVIDKFPISRPNLTFSTLTVSNMSPEDSSIYLCSVEDPWVGRSAFFGQGTRLTVV.